Below, 7 T cell receptor beta chains from the same sample are listed, as sequenced in a study of CD8 T cells in ankylosing spondylitis (dated by TCRdb to 2016 to 2017). Libraries were built with 5' RACE. For sequencing, an Illumina HiSeq 2500 was employed. The public reads were reanalyzed by TCRdb: fastp trimming at Q25, MiXCR alignment, in-frame beta chains only. Each record represents a unique CDR3 protein, reported with the most common genes and DNA among its rows. The sample includes about 160,000 distinct CDR3 sequences, with about 17% observed a single time. Of the sample, approximately 7.8% is held by the ten largest clones. Sequencing was done on a sample of blood, either unsorted or a sorted T cell fraction (not recorded which). Receptors originate from a male donor with ankylosing spondylitis or in good health (not recorded which).

The chain employs TRBV7-2 and TRBJ1-5, with no clear D. The CDR3 is 15 amino acids. Trimming shortened V by 0 bases and J by 0 bases, and 6 bases separated the two germline ends. Germline CDR1 is SGHTA and CDR2 is FQGNSA. CDR3 residues: CASSLAGDSNQPQHF. DNA of the CDR3: TGTGCCAGCAGCTTAGCTGGCGATAGCAATCAGCCCCAGCATTTT. Filled out from reference TRBV7-2 and TRBJ1-5, the complete variable domain reads GAGVSQSPSNKVTEKGKDVELRCDPISGHTALYWYRQSLGQGLEFLIYFQGNSAPDKSGLPSDRFSAERTGGSVSTLTIQRTQQEDSAVYLCASSLAGDSNQPQHFGDGTRLSIL.

This clonotype was recorded a few times. The rearrangement joins TRBV25-1 to TRBJ1-4; 12 positions agree with TRBD1. There are 16 residues in the CDR3. The V and J ends lost 5 bases and 2 bases, in that order; junction bases with no gene match: 3. The germline V gene encodes CDR1 MGHDK and CDR2 SYGVNS. The CDR3 protein is CASSYGTGGTNEKLFF. CDR3 in DNA: TGTGCCAGCAGTTATGGGACAGGGGGCACTAATGAAAAACTGTTTTTT.

In this sample, this clonotype turned up many times. The V call is TRBV6-5, the J call TRBJ1-4; D gene uncertain. V was cut by 8 bases and J by 8 bases, with 9 bases left in between. The CDR3 length is 11 residues. Germline lookup yields CDR1 MNHEY and CDR2 SVGAGI. CDR3 protein: CASRSQEKLFF. As DNA, the CDR3 is TGTGCCAGCCGAAGCCAAGAAAAACTGTTTTTT.

The V gene is TRBV18, the J gene TRBJ2-7; D may be TRBD2 (6 bases). Per the germline V gene, CDR1 is KGHSH and CDR2 is LQKENI. The germline V and J ends were trimmed by 3 bases and 4 bases, with 10 bases remaining between them. The CDR3 extends over 13 amino acids. The CDR3 sequence is CASSPGTDYEQYF. The CDR3 region has the DNA TGTGCCAGCTCACCGGGGACTGATTACGAGCAGTACTTC. Full variable domain (rest looked up from reference TRBV18 and TRBJ2-7): NAGVMQNPRHLVRRRGQEARLRCSPMKGHSHVYWYRQLPEEGLKFMVYLQKENIIDESGMPKERFSAEFPKEGPSILRIQQVVRGDSAAYFCASSPGTDYEQYFGPGTRLTVT.

The table lists this clonotype with many counts. V and J are TRBV5-6 and TRBJ2-7; D unresolved. Germline loops: CDR1 SGHDT, CDR2 YYEEEE. This CDR3 has 14 amino acids. Trimming took off 0 bases at V and 0 bases at J, with 7 bases between the two ends. The CDR3 coding sequence is TGTGCCAGCAGCTTGGACGCGAGCTCCTACGAGCAGTACTTC. Residues: CASSLDASSYEQYF.

This clonotype occurred many times. J is TRBJ2-1 and V is TRBV5-1; D gene ambiguous. The CDR3 extends over 14 amino acids. Trimming cost V 7 bases and J 9 bases, with 20 bases left between them. The germline gives CDR1 SGHRS, CDR2 YFSETQ. The CDR3 bases are TGCGCCAGCCTCGTGGACGGACGAATCGGTGAGCAGTTCTTC. It encodes CASLVDGRIGEQFF.

Only a few counts were recorded for this clonotype. The chain has TRBV5-1 and TRBJ2-1; D not resolved. The CDR3 extends over 15 amino acids. The V and J ends lost 0 bases and 4 bases respectively, with 11 bases between them. Germline V gives CDR1 SGHRS, CDR2 YFSETQ. The CDR3 region has the DNA TGCGCCAGCAGCTTGGCTGAAAACGTGTACAATGAGCAGTTCTTC. Translation gives CASSLAENVYNEQFF.